Each of the 17 T cell receptor beta chains below was sequenced from the same sample in a study of T cell changes during pregnancy in multiple sclerosis. Clones were sequenced by immunoSEQ multiplex PCR, and TCRdb holds only the in-frame ones, with some missing. The table includes more than 70,000 clones, around 90% detected once. Sequences were derived from peripheral blood, sampled before pregnancy. Source of these receptors: a female donor with multiple sclerosis, enrolled in a pregnancy study.

The chain carries TRBV6-1 and TRBJ1-2; 11 bases match TRBD1. After removal of 4 bases from V and 4 bases from J, the junction contained 2 bases not matched to a gene. The length of the CDR3 is 14 residues. Germline CDR1 is MNHNS and CDR2 is SASEGT. The CDR3 protein is CASSAGTGGYGYTF. The DNA for the CDR3 is TGTGCCAGCAGTGCCGGGACAGGGGGCTATGGCTACACCTTC.

The rearrangement uses TRBV13 and TRBJ1-5; D is ambiguous. Germline V gene sequence: CDR1 PRHDT, CDR2 FYEKMQ (reference sequence). CDR3 length equals 12 residues. V lost 0 bases to trimming and J lost 7 bases, with 4 bases between them. The CDR3 loop reads CASSLGRQPQHF. CDR3 nucleotide sequence: TGTGCCAGCAGCTTAGGACGGCAGCCCCAGCATTTT.

DNA of the CDR3: TGTGCCACCAGCAGAGATGAGGGTGCAGGTTGGGATGAGCAGTTCTTC. Translation: CATSRDEGAGWDEQFF. This chain joins TRBV15 and TRBJ2-1; possibly TRBD2 for D (5 bases). V lost 0 bases to trimming and J lost 8 bases, with 17 bases between them. Germline CDR1 is LNHNV and CDR2 is YYDKDF (reference sequence). This CDR3 spans 16 amino acids.

This chain uses TRBV10-3 with TRBJ1-4; D gene ambiguous. Germline assignment: CDR1 ENHRY and CDR2 SYGVKD. The CDR3 sequence is 13 residues long. V lost 3 bases, J lost 4 bases, and 6 bases lay in between. CDR3 loop: CAISERSNEKLFF. CDR3 bases: TGTGCCATCAGTGAACGGAGTAATGAAAAACTGTTTTTT.

Of note for this clone: This sample also contains other DNA sequences that code for the same CDR3. The rearrangement joins TRBV28 to TRBJ2-7; D ambiguous. Trimming took off 4 bases at V and 1 base at J, with 2 bases between the two ends. Germline loops: CDR1 MDHEN, CDR2 SYDVKM. This CDR3 is built from 11 residues. The CDR3 region has the DNA TGTGCCAGCAGTTCGTCCTACGAGCAGTACTTC. Its translation is CASSSSYEQYF.

This chain connects TRBV7-3 to TRBJ2-3; the match to TRBD2 covers 10 bases. This CDR3 is built from 16 residues. Trimming removed 4 bases from V and 4 bases from J; junction bases left unmatched: 8. CDR1 SGHTA and CDR2 FQGTGA come from the germline V gene. The DNA of the CDR3 is TGTGCCAGCAGCTCTCCCGGGACTAGCGTCCCAGATACGCAGTATTTT. Encoded protein: CASSSPGTSVPDTQYF.

The chain joins TRBV18 to TRBJ1-4; weak D call: TRBD1 (6 bases). Germline V gene lookup returns CDR1 KGHSH and CDR2 LQKENI. V was clipped by 1 base and J by 1 base, with 13 bases between them. CDR3 size: 17 residues. For the CDR3, the DNA is TGTGCCAGCTCACCACGACAGGTCGGAGGAACTAATGAAAAACTGTTTTTT. This encodes CASSPRQVGGTNEKLFF.

This clone showed up just once. The chain has TRBV27 and TRBJ2-5, with D possibly matching TRBD1 (6 bases). The CDR3 extends over 14 amino acids. The ends were cut back, 3 bases at V and 7 bases at J, with 15 bases in the middle. Per the germline V gene, CDR1 is MNHEY and CDR2 is SMNVEV (reference sequence). CDR3 sequence (DNA): TGTGCCAGCAGTTTTTTTCGGGACAAAGGGACCCAGTACTTC. Translating gives CASSFFRDKGTQYF.

The chain uses TRBV18 and TRBJ2-6; D is undetermined. Germline V CDR1 and CDR2: KGHSH, LQKENI. The CDR3 is 17 residues long. V lost 3 bases and J lost 6, with 18 bases in between. CDR3 sequence reads: CASSPPVEPSAANVLTF. For the CDR3, the DNA is TGTGCCAGCTCACCCCCGGTGGAGCCGTCGGCGGCCAACGTCCTGACTTTC.

V gene TRBV27 combines with J gene TRBJ2-5; 9 bases are a match to TRBD1. Germline-derived CDR1 and CDR2 are MNHEY and SMNVEV (reference sequence). The junction had 10 bases not matched to a gene; V was cut back by 5 bases and J by 3 bases. The CDR3 sequence is 16 residues long. The CDR3 reads CASSPPGTGRKETQYF. The CDR3 coding sequence is TGTGCCAGCAGTCCACCCGGGACAGGGAGGAAAGAGACCCAGTACTTC.

A single count supports this clone. The chain combines TRBV6-5 with TRBJ2-5; 7 positions match TRBD1. Looked up from germline, CDR1 is MNHEY and CDR2 is SVGAGI. CDR3 size: 15 residues. V gave up 2 bases and J gave up 1 base; unmatched junction bases: 4. Here the CDR3 DNA reads TGTGCCAGCAGTTACAGTTGGACAGGCCAAGAGACCCAGTACTTC. Its protein product is CASSYSWTGQETQYF.

This clone was detected only once. The gene calls are TRBV7-3 and TRBJ2-3; 13 nucleotides line up with TRBD2. CDR3 size: 16 residues. The trim removed 5 bases at V and 5 bases at J, leaving 7 bases unmatched. Germline CDR1 and CDR2: SGHTA and FQGTGA. The CDR3 DNA reads TGTGCCAGCAGCCTTGGACTAGCGGGAGCAGGAGATACGCAGTATTTT. Amino acids: CASSLGLAGAGDTQYF.

The rearrangement links TRBV2 to TRBJ1-4; D is ambiguous. Germline CDR1 reads SNHLY; CDR2 reads FYNNEI. Trimming stripped 3 bases from V and 8 bases from J, with 16 bases between. The CDR3 runs 15 residues. The DNA for the CDR3 is TGTGCCAGCAGTGACCGGTCATCCTCGGGGGAAAAACTGTTTTTT. It encodes CASSDRSSSGEKLFF. Drawing the rest from reference TRBV2 and TRBJ1-4, the complete variable domain is EPEVTQTPSHQVTQMGQEVILRCVPISNHLYFYWYRQILGQKVEFLVSFYNNEISEKSEIFDDQFSVERPDGSNFTLKIRSTKLEDSAMYFCASSDRSSSGEKLFFGSGTQLSVL.

V and J are TRBV28 and TRBJ2-5, with 10 bases that match TRBD2. The CDR3 loop spans 16 amino acids. Trimming removed 3 bases from V and 3 bases from J; junction bases left unmatched: 7. Germline loops: CDR1 MDHEN, CDR2 SYDVKM. The CDR3: CASSLVGLAGEETQYF. The CDR3 nucleotides are TGTGCCAGCAGTTTGGTAGGGCTAGCGGGAGAAGAGACCCAGTACTTC.

The chain is built from TRBV7-6 and TRBJ2-1, with 8 bases that match TRBD1. The V gene's germline CDR1 is SGHVS and CDR2 FNYEAQ. With 3 bases clipped from V and 5 bases from J, the junction kept 12 bases outside the gene matches. CDR3 length: 17 amino acids. The CDR3 sequence: CASSLGSTTGADNEQFF. CDR3 bases: TGTGCCAGCAGCTTGGGATCCACGACAGGGGCGGACAATGAGCAGTTCTTC.

The V gene is TRBV7-3, the J gene TRBJ2-3; TRBD2 agrees at 11 bases. V shed 0 bases and J 2 bases; nucleotides not matched to a gene: 10. The CDR3 has 19 amino acids. Germline values: CDR1 SGHTA, CDR2 FQGTGA. The DNA for the CDR3 is TGTGCCAGCAGCTTAACCGAAACCGGGACTAGCGGAAACACAGATACGCAGTATTTT. It translates to CASSLTETGTSGNTDTQYF.

The gene calls are TRBV30 and TRBJ2-5, with D tentatively TRBD2 (6 bases). Germline CDR1 reads GTSNPN; CDR2 reads SVGIG (reference sequence). V lost 1 base, J lost 4 bases, and 7 bases lay in between. The CDR3 is 12 amino acids. The CDR3 bases are TGTGCCTGGAGTGCCGGGGGAGAGACCCAGTACTTC. Translated: CAWSAGGETQYF.